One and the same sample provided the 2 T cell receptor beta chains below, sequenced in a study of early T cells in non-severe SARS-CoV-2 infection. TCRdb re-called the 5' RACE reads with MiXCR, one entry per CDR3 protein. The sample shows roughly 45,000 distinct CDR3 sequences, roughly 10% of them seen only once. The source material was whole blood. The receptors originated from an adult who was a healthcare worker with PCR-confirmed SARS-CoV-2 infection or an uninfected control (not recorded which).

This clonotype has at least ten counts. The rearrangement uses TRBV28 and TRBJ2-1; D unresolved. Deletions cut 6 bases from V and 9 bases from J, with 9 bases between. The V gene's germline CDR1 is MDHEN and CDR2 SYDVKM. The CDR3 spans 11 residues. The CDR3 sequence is CASRSPSEQFF. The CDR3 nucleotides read TGTGCCAGCAGATCTCCGAGTGAGCAGTTCTTC.

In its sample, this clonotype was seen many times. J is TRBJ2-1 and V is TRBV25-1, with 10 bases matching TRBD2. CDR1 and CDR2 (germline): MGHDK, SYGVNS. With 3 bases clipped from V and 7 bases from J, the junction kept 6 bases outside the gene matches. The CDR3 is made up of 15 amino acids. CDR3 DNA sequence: TGTGCCAGCAGTGATGAAGCGGGAGGGCGTAATGAGCAGTTCTTC. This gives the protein CASSDEAGGRNEQFF.